This TCR beta chain was documented in a study of blood T cell repertoires in COVID-19. The CDR3 runs 15 residues. Germline V lookup: CDR1 LNHDA, CDR2 SQIVND (reference sequence). V shed 7 bases and J 7 bases; nucleotides not matched to a gene: 8. This table comes from immunoSEQ multiplex PCR, and its TCRdb copy is limited to in-frame clones, with some not included. The sample lists roughly 100,000 clones, roughly four fifths seen once, with 6.2% in the top ten. V gene TRBV19 combines with J gene TRBJ2-1; 12 bases align to TRBD1. Sequenced material: peripheral blood. This TCR derives from a man aged 80 or over with COVID-19, enrolled during active disease. The CDR3 region is CASTPGQGAGNEQFF. CDR3 DNA: TGTGCCAGTACTCCGGGACAGGGGGCGGGTAATGAGCAGTTCTTC.